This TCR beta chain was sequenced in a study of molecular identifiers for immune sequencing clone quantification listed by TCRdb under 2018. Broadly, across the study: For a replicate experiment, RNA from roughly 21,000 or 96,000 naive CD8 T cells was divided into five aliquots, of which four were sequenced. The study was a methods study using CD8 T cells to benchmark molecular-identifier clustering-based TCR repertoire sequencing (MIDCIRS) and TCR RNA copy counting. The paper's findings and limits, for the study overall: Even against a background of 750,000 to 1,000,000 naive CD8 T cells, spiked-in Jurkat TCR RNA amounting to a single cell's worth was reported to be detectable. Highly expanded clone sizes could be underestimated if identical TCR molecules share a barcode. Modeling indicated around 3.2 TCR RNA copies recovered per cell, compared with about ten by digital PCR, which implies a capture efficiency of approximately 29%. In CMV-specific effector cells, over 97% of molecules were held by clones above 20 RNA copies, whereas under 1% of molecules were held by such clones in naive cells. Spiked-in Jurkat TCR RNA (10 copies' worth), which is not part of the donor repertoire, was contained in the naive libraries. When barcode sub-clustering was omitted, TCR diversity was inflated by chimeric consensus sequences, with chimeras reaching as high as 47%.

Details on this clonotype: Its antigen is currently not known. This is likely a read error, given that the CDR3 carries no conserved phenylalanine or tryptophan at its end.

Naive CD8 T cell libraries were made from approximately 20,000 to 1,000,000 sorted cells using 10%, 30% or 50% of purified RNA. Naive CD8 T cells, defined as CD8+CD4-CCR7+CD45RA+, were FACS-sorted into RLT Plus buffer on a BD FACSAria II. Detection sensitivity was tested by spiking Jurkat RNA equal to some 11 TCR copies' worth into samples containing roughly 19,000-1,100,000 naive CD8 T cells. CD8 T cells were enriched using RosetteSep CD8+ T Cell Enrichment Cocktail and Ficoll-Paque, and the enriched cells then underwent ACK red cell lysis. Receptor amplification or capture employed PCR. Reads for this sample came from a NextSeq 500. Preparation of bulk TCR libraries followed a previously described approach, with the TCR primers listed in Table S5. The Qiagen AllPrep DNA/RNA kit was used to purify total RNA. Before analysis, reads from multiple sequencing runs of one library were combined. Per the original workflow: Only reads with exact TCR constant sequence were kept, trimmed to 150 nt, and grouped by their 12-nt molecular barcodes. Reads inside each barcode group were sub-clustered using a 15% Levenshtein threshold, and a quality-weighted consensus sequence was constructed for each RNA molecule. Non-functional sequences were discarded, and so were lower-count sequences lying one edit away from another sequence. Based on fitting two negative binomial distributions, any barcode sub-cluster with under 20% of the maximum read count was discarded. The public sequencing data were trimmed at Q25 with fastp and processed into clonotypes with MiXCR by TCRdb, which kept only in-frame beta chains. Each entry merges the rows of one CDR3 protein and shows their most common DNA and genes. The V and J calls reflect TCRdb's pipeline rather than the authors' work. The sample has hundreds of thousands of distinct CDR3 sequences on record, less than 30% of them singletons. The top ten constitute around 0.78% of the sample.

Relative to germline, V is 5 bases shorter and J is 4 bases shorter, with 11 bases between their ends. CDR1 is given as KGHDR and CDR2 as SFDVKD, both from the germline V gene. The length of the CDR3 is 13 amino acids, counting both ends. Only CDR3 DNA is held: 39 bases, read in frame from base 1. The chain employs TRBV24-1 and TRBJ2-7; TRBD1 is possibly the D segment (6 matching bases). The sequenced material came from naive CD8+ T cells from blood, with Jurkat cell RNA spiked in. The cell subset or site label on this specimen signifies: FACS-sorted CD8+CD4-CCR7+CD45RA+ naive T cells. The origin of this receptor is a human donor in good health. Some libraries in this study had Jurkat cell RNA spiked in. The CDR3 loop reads CATSVSGAYEQYC. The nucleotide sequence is TGTGCCACCAGTGTATCAGGGGCGTACGAGCAGTACTGC.